Below are 21 T cell receptor beta chains sequenced from a single sample in a study of blood T cell repertoires in COVID-19. Profiled with immunoSEQ multiplex PCR; TCRdb holds only in-frame clones, not every one. The profile shows about 280,000 clones, 75% to 90% of them singletons. The material sequenced was PBMCs or T cells enriched from blood (not recorded which). The receptor set was obtained from a woman in her 30s with acute COVID-19.

The chain combines TRBV7-2 with TRBJ2-3; 7 bases line up with TRBD2. After removal of 5 bases from V and 4 bases from J, the junction contained 6 bases not matched to a gene. Germline values: CDR1 SGHTA, CDR2 FQGNSA. This CDR3 comprises 14 residues. The CDR3 sequence is CASSRTSGADTQYF. The DNA of the CDR3 is TGTGCCAGCAGCCGGACCAGCGGGGCAGATACGCAGTATTTT.

The chain links TRBV27 to TRBJ2-1, with 7 bases lining up with TRBD1. Germline lookup yields CDR1 MNHEY and CDR2 SMNVEV (reference sequence). This CDR3 contains 16 residues. Unmatched junction bases numbered 2, after V lost 0 bases and J lost 0 bases. The CDR3 DNA is TGTGCCAGCAGTTTATCCACAGGGGTCTCCTACAATGAGCAGTTCTTC. This codes for CASSLSTGVSYNEQFF.

This clone occurred once. V is TRBV3-1 (or the pseudogene TRBV3-2) and J is TRBJ1-1; a weak D match, TRBD1 (5 bases). The CDR3 consists of 12 residues. Trimming left V 6 bases short and J 6 bases short, with 11 bases between. Looked up from germline, CDR1 is LGHDT and CDR2 is YNNKEL (reference sequence). DNA of the CDR3: TGTGCCAGCAGTTCCAGGGTTTCTGAAGCTTTCTTT. Residues: CASSSRVSEAFF.

This chain joins TRBV30 and TRBJ2-3, with a weak D call TRBD1 (5 bases). V was clipped by 2 bases and J by 2 bases, with 14 bases between them. Per the germline V gene, CDR1 is GTSNPN and CDR2 is SVGIG (reference sequence). This CDR3 comprises 15 residues. CDR3 sequence: CAWSRRQWVTDTQYF. In nucleotides, the CDR3 is TGTGCCTGGAGTCGTCGACAGTGGGTCACAGATACGCAGTATTTT.

This sequence joins TRBV5-4 and TRBJ2-3; 8 nucleotides line up with TRBD2. Germline lookup yields CDR1 SGHNT and CDR2 YYREEE (reference sequence). The ends lost 4 bases at V and 5 bases at J; junction bases unmatched: 12. This CDR3 region has 16 residues. In DNA, the CDR3 is TGTGCCAGCAGCACTCGCGTTGGGACTAGTATAGATACGCAGTATTTT. Protein sequence: CASSTRVGTSIDTQYF.

The rearrangement links TRBV19 to TRBJ1-5, with 10 nucleotides matching TRBD1. V dropped 6 bases and J dropped 2; count of bases not matched to a gene: 10. Germline assignment: CDR1 LNHDA and CDR2 SQIVND (reference sequence). This CDR3 has 17 amino acids. This chain's CDR3 is CASRGQGGMSGNQPQHF. CDR3 nucleotide sequence: TGTGCCAGTAGAGGACAGGGGGGAATGAGCGGCAATCAGCCCCAGCATTTT.

This clone was counted between two and nine times. This sequence joins TRBV7-6 and TRBJ2-7; D remains ambiguous. The V end was cut by 5 bases, the J end by 0 bases, with 8 bases between. The CDR3 runs 13 residues. Germline V lookup: CDR1 SGHVS, CDR2 FNYEAQ. CDR3 protein: CASSPRVSYEQYF. The CDR3 DNA reads as TGTGCCAGCAGCCCTAGAGTCTCCTACGAGCAGTACTTC.

The V and J genes are TRBV27 and TRBJ2-6, with 7 nucleotides matching TRBD2. V lost 1 base, J lost 0 bases, and 6 bases stayed unmatched. This CDR3 has 18 amino acids. CDR1 is MNHEY and CDR2 is SMNVEV in the germline V gene (reference sequence). The CDR3 here is CASSLYLAANSGANVLTF. As DNA, the CDR3 is TGTGCCAGCAGTTTATATCTAGCGGCAAACTCTGGGGCCAACGTCCTGACTTTC.

CDR3 in amino acids: CASRLRQITGELFF. As DNA, the CDR3 is TGTGCCAGCAGGCTAAGACAGATCACCGGGGAGCTGTTTTTT. The chain joins TRBV6-5 to TRBJ2-2; the D gene is possibly TRBD1 (5 bases). CDR3 length: 14 residues. V lost 6 bases and J 4 bases, leaving 12 bases between the germline ends. CDR1 and CDR2 (germline): MNHEY, SVGAGI.

V usage is TRBV7-3 and J usage is TRBJ2-1; 12 nucleotides match TRBD2. Germline V gene data show CDR1 as SGHTA and CDR2 as FQGTGA. V was clipped by 3 bases and J by 9 bases; unmatched bases: 12. This CDR3 has 17 amino acids. The CDR3 DNA reads TGTGCCAGCAGCTTCTCCGGTGGGACTAGCGGGTACGCTGAGCAGTTCTTC. Its translation is CASSFSGGTSGYAEQFF. Combining the CDR3 with reference TRBV7-3 and TRBJ2-1 gives the whole variable domain GAGVSQTPSNKVTEKGKYVELRCDPISGHTALYWYRQSLGQGPEFLIYFQGTGAADDSGLPNDRFFAVRPEGSVSTLKIQRTERGDSAVYLCASSFSGGTSGYAEQFFGPGTRLTVL.

The V gene is TRBV24-1, the J gene TRBJ1-5, with D possibly being TRBD1 (5 bases). V shed 2 bases and J shed 3 bases, with 10 bases lying between them. The CDR3 covers 15 residues. Per the germline V gene, CDR1 is KGHDR and CDR2 is SFDVKD. The CDR3 loop reads CATSDSSGNNQPQHF. The CDR3 DNA reads TGTGCCACCAGTGATTCCTCAGGGAACAATCAGCCCCAGCATTTT.

The V call is TRBV5-8, the J call TRBJ2-1; 9 bases align to TRBD2. V was clipped by 4 bases and J by 5 bases; unmatched bases: 4. The CDR3 contains 14 residues. The germline V gene has CDR1 SGHTS and CDR2 YDEGEE. The CDR3 DNA reads as TGTGCCAGCAGCCCCGGACTAGCGCACAATGAGCAGTTCTTC. Protein: CASSPGLAHNEQFF.

The chain is built from TRBV28 and TRBJ1-6; 12 positions match TRBD1. The germline CDR1 and CDR2 sequences are MDHEN and SYDVKM. The CDR3 covers 16 residues. V dropped 6 bases and J dropped 10; count of bases not matched to a gene: 10. The CDR3 DNA sequence: TGTGCCAGCAGAACCGGGACAGGGGGCTTATGGTCACCCCTCCACTTT. It is translated as CASRTGTGGLWSPLHF.

This CDR3 reads CASSQGTGAGNEQFF. The CDR3 DNA reads TGTGCCAGCAGCCAAGGAACAGGGGCTGGAAATGAGCAGTTCTTC. J is TRBJ2-1 and V is TRBV3-1 (or the pseudogene TRBV3-2); TRBD1 agrees at 7 bases. V lost 1 base to trimming and J lost 7 bases; unmatched junction nucleotides: 7. The V gene's germline CDR1 is LGHDT and CDR2 YNNKEL (reference sequence). The CDR3 totals 15 residues.

The chain has TRBV6-5 and TRBJ2-7; 7 nucleotides align to TRBD2. Trimming removed 7 bases from V and 3 bases from J; junction bases left unmatched: 9. This CDR3 has 14 amino acids. In germline, CDR1 is MNHEY, CDR2 SVGAGI. The CDR3 sequence: CASNRGSFNYEQYF. Written as DNA, the CDR3 is TGTGCCAGCAATCGCGGGAGCTTTAACTACGAGCAGTACTTC.

This clone was detected only a few times. This chain links TRBV29-1 with TRBJ1-1; no firm D call. Between the trimmed V and J ends, which lost 3 bases and 1 base, there was a span of 9 bases. Germline V gene sequence: CDR1 SQVTM, CDR2 ANQGSEA. The CDR3 contains 13 residues. Here the CDR3 reads CSVEGRQNTEAFF. The CDR3 coding sequence is TGCAGCGTTGAGGGCAGGCAGAACACTGAAGCTTTCTTT.

For the CDR3, the DNA is TGTGCCAGCAGCTTAGTTTCCCCAGGGGGCTTAGGGAACACCGGGGAGCTGTTTTTT. Its translation: CASSLVSPGGLGNTGELFF. This chain joins TRBV7-6 and TRBJ2-2, with 8 bases matching TRBD1. J lost 1 base, V lost 1 base, and 11 bases had no gene match. Germline V gene lookup returns CDR1 SGHVS and CDR2 FNYEAQ. This CDR3 comprises 19 residues.

The rearrangement links TRBV28 to TRBJ2-1; D unclear. Trimming shortened V by 2 bases and J by 0 bases, and 2 bases separated the two germline ends. CDR1 is MDHEN and CDR2 is SYDVKM in the germline V gene. This CDR3 contains 13 residues. The CDR3 here is CASSLHSYNEQFF. In nucleotides, the CDR3 is TGTGCCAGCAGTTTACACTCCTACAATGAGCAGTTCTTC. The variable domain in full, completed from reference TRBV28 and TRBJ2-1, reads DVKVTQSSRYLVKRTGEKVFLECVQDMDHENMFWYRQDPGLGLRLIYFSYDVKMKEKGDIPEGYSVSREKKERFSLILESASTNQTSMYLCASSLHSYNEQFFGPGTRLTVL.

Only one count was recorded for this clone. This sequence joins TRBV24-1 and TRBJ1-5, with 7 bases matching TRBD1. Trimming removed 6 bases from V and 4 bases from J; junction bases left unmatched: 2. The CDR3 is 13 residues long. Germline V gene sequence: CDR1 KGHDR, CDR2 SFDVKD. CDR3 DNA sequence: TGTGCCACCAGTCAGACAGGGAATCAGCCCCAGCATTTT. Translation gives CATSQTGNQPQHF.

V gene TRBV3-1 (or the pseudogene TRBV3-2) combines with J gene TRBJ2-7; 10 bases match TRBD2. This CDR3 region has 14 residues. From germline, CDR1 is LGHDT and CDR2 YNNKEL (reference sequence). Unmatched junction bases numbered 9, after V lost 1 base and J lost 12 bases. The CDR3 DNA reads TGTGCCAGCAGCCAAGGGCTAGCGGGAGTTAGTCGGTACTTC. It encodes CASSQGLAGVSRYF.

This rearrangement joins TRBV24-1 to TRBJ2-3; 7 bases align to TRBD2. The ends lost 7 bases at V and 0 bases at J; junction bases unmatched: 6. Per the germline V gene, CDR1 is KGHDR and CDR2 is SFDVKD. CDR3 length: 15 amino acids. CDR3 sequence: CATSVGLSSTDTQYF. CDR3 bases: TGTGCCACCAGCGTGGGACTATCTAGCACAGATACGCAGTATTTT.